This TCR beta chain was recovered during a study of shared clonotypes between healthy human individuals. At the level of the study: The plates for each donor numbered three CD4 naive, three CD4 memory, two CD8 naive and one CD8 memory.

Study findings and constraints: In contrast to clonotypes shared by all four donors, non-shared clonotypes had lower generation probabilities.

The data were produced by immunoSEQ multiplex PCR, yet TCRdb's version contains in-frame clones alone and is incomplete. The sample shows approximately 1.9 million clones, 93% of them seen only once. This CDR3 region has 16 residues. Germline V CDR1 and CDR2: MGHRA, YSYEKL. V was pared by 0 bases and J by 2 bases, with 11 bases between. On this clone itself: As yet, its antigen is unknown.

CD45RO negativity and positive selection for CCR7 defined naive CD8 cells, a population that excluded terminally differentiated effector memory CD45RA+ cells. The chain joins TRBV4-1 to TRBJ1-3; D ambiguous. Sequenced material: naive CD8+ T cells from PBMCs. This TCR came from a man between 18 and 35 years old in good health. Some clones in this sample may be carry-over from other donors' samples. The CDR3 DNA reads TGCGCCAGCAGCCAAGATAATTCTAGGGCTGGAAACACCATATATTTT. Translating it yields CASSQDNSRAGNTIYF.